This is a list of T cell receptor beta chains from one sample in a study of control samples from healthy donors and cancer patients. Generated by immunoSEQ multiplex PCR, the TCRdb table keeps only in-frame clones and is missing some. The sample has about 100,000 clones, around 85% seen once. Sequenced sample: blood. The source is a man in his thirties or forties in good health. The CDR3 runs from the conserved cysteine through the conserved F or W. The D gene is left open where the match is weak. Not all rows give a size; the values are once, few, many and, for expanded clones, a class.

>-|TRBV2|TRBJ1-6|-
TGTGCCAGCAGTGAATCTTTCAGGGCCCTCCACTTT
CASSESFRALHF
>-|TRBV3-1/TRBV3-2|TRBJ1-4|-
TGTGCCAGCAGCCCGCGGGTCCAATCCGGAAAACTGTTTTTT
CASSPRVQSGKLFF
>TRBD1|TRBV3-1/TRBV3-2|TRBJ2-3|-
TGTGCCAGCAGCCAAGCTGGGGACAGGGACTATCCAGATACGCAGTATTTT
CASSQAGDRDYPDTQYF
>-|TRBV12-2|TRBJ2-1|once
TGTGCAAGTCGCTTAGCGGGTAAAAGAGGGCCAAGATACAATGAGCAGTTCTTC
CASRLAGKRGPRYNEQFF
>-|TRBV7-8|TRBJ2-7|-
TGTGCCAGCAGCGCCCGGGACGGCGCCTACGAGCAGTACTTC
CASSARDGAYEQYF
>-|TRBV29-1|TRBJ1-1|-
TGCAGCGTTGATGATATGTTAGGGAACACTGAAGCTTTCTTT
CSVDDMLGNTEAFF
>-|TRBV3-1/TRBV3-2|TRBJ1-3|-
TGTGCCAGCTCGTCGTGGGCTAGCTCTGGAAACACCATATATTTT
CASSSWASSGNTIYF
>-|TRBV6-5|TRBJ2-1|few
TGTGCCAGCGGCCCGGGACTTCACCAATACAATGAGCAGTTCTTC
CASGPGLHQYNEQFF
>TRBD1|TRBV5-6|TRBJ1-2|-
TGTGCCAGCAGCTTGGTTGGGACAGCCTATGGCTACACCTTC
CASSLVGTAYGYTF
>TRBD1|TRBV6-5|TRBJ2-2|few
TGTGTAATACAGGGGGAAGGCACCGGGGAGCTGTTTTTT
CVIQGEGTGELFF
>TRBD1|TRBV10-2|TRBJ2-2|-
TGCGCCAGCAGCCCCGGGACAGGGAACACCGGGGAGCTGTTTTTT
CASSPGTGNTGELFF
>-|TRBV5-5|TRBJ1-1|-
TGTGCCAGCAGCTTGTTATACGAAACTGAAGCTTTCTTT
CASSLLYETEAFF
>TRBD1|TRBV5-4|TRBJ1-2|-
TGTGCCAGCAGCACTCAGGGGGCCCTTAACTATGGCTACACCTTC
CASSTQGALNYGYTF
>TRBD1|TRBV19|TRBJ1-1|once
TGTGCCAGTAGTGGACAGGGGCGGTGGACTGAAGCTTTCTTT
CASSGQGRWTEAFF
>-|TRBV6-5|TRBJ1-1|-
TGTGCCAGCAGTCAGGCCCGCGGCACTGAAGCTTTCTTT
CASSQARGTEAFF
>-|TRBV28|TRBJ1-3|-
TGTGCCAGCAGGGTTACAGGGTTCTCTGGAAACACCATATATTTT
CASRVTGFSGNTIYF
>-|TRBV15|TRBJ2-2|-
TGTGCCACCAGCAGAGGCCACGGGGAGCTGTTTTTT
CATSRGHGELFF
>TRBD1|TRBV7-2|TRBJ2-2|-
TGTGCCAGCAGCTTAGCCGGACAGGGGAAGATCGGGGAGCTGTTTTTT
CASSLAGQGKIGELFF
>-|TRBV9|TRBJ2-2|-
TGTGCCAGCAGCGGCCCGGGACTCAGCACCGGGGAGCTGTTTTTT
CASSGPGLSTGELFF
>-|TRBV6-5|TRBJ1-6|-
TGTGCCAGCAGTCAACAATATAATTCACCCCTCCACTTT
CASSQQYNSPLHF
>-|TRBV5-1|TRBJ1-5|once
TGCGCCAGCAGCCAAGACCCAAATCAGCCCCAGCATTTT
CASSQDPNQPQHF
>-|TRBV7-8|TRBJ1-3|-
TGTGCCAGCAGCTTAGTTAGCTCTGGAAACACCATATATTTT
CASSLVSSGNTIYF
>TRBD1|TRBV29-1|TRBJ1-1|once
TGCAGCGTGAAGGGACAGCGAAACACTGAAGCTTTCTTT
CSVKGQRNTEAFF
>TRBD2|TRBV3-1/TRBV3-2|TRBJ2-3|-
TGTGCCAGCAGCCACCCCGGGGGGGGCACAGATACGCAGTATTTT
CASSHPGGGTDTQYF
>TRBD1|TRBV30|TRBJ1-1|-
TGTGCCTGGAGTACCGCGGACAGGGGGATTCGCGACACTGAAGCTTTCTTT
CAWSTADRGIRDTEAFF
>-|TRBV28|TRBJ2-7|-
TGTGCCAGCAGCGCGGGGAGATACGAGCAGTACTTC
CASSAGRYEQYF
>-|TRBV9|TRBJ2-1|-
TGTGCCAGCAGCGTAGAGGGATTCTCCTACAATGAGCAGTTCTTC
CASSVEGFSYNEQFF
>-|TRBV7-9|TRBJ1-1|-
TGTGCCAGCAGCTTACGGGGTAACACTGAAGCTTTCTTT
CASSLRGNTEAFF
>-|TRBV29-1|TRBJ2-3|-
TGCAGCGCCGAGGGGCGGGTTAGCACAGATACGCAGTATTTT
CSAEGRVSTDTQYF
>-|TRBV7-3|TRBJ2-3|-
TGTGCCAGCAGCTCCGCAGGGGGCACAGATACGCAGTATTTT
CASSSAGGTDTQYF
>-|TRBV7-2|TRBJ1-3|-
TGTGCCAGCAGCCTCCCCGGTGGGGCGAACACCATATATTTT
CASSLPGGANTIYF
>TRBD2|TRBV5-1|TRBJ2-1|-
TGCGCCAGCAGCTCCACTAGCGGGGGGGCCAATGAGCAGTTCTTC
CASSSTSGGANEQFF
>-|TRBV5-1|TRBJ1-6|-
TGCGCCAGCAGCTTGGGGGGGAACAATTCACCCCTCCACTTT
CASSLGGNNSPLHF
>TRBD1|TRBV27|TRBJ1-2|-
TGTGCCAGCAGTCCGGACAGGGGCTATGGCTACACCTTC
CASSPDRGYGYTF
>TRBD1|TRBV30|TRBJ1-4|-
TGTGCCTGCATAAGGAGGGGGCTCGGTGAAAAACTGTTTTTT
CACIRRGLGEKLFF
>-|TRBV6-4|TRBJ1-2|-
TGTGCCAGCAGTGACTCCGGGGGAGGTAAAGGCTACACCTTC
CASSDSGGGKGYTF
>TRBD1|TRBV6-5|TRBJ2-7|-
TGTGCCAGCAGTTCCATACCCGGGACAGGGGGCGACGAGCAGTACTTC
CASSSIPGTGGDEQYF
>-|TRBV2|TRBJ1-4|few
TGTGCCAGCAGGCCCACAGGGAAGACTAATGAAAAACTGTTTTTT
CASRPTGKTNEKLFF
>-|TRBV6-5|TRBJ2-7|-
TGTGCCAGCAGGAACGGCAATTCCGAGCAGTACTTC
CASRNGNSEQYF
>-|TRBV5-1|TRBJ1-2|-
TGCGCCAGCAGCTTGGAGGGGGTATATGGCTACACCTTC
CASSLEGVYGYTF
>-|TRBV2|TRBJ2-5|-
TGTGCCAGCAGTGAAGTCAGCGGCGGGTGGGAGACCCAGTACTTC
CASSEVSGGWETQYF
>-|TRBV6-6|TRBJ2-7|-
TGTGCCAGCAGTTACCATCCTCTAGGGGCCGAGCAGTACTTC
CASSYHPLGAEQYF
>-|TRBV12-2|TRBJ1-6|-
TGTGCAAGTCGCTTAGAGGCGCGGAAGAATTCACCCCTCCACTTT
CASRLEARKNSPLHF
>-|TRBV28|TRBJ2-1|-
TGTGCCAGCAGTTTAAGTTCTTGGGGCTCGGAAGCTCTCCATGAGCAGTTCTTC
CASSLSSWGSEALHEQFF
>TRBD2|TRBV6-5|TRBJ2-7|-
TGTGCCAGCAGTTATAGCGGGGGGGCCAAGTACGAGCAGTACTTC
CASSYSGGAKYEQYF
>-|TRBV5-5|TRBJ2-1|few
TGTGCCAGCAGCTTATACAATGAGCAGTTCTTC
CASSLYNEQFF
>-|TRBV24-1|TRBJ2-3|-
TGTGCCACCAGTGATTTGGGGGGTCCGAGCACAGATACGCAGTATTTT
CATSDLGGPSTDTQYF